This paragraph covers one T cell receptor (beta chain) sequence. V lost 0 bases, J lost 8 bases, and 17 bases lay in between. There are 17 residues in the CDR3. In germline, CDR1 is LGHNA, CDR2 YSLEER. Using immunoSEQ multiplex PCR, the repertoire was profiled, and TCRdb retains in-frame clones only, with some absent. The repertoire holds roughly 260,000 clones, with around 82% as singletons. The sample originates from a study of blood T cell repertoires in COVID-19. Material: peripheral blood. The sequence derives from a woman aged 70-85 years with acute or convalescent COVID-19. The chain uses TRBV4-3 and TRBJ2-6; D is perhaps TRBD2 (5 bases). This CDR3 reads CASSQDLPTGTSNVLTF. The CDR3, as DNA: TGCGCCAGCAGCCAAGATCTACCGACGGGAACCTCCAACGTCCTGACTTTC.